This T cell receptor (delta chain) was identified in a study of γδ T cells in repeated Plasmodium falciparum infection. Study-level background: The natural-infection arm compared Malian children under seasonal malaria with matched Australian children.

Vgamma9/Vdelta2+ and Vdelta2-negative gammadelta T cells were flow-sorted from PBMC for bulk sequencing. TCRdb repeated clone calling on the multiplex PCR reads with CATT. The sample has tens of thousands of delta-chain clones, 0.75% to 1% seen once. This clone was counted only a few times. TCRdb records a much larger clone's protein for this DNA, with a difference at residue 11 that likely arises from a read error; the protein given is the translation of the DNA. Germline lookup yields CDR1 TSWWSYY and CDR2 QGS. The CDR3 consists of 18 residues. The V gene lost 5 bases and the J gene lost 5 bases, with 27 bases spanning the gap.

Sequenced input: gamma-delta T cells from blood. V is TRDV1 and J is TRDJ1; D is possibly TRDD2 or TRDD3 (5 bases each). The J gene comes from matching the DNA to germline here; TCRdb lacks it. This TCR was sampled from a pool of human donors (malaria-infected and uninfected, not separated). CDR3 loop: CALGTLPGGGEWRDKLIF. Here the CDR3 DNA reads TGTGCTCTTGGGACACTTCCGGGAGGTGGGGAATGGAGGGATAAACTCATCTTT.